This T cell receptor beta chain was identified during a study of T cell clonality in common variable immunodeficiency. General observations from the study: Repertoire-complication correlations in CVID were limited by patient heterogeneity.

Trimming shortened V by 3 bases and J by 5 bases, and 7 bases separated the two germline ends. The germline gives CDR1 SEHNR, CDR2 FQNEAQ (reference sequence). CDR3 length: 12 amino acids. Libraries were prepared by immunoSEQ multiplex PCR; TCRdb keeps only in-frame clonotypes and omits some of them. Recorded here are approximately 81,000 clones, none singletons. This clone was detected ten times or more. As yet, its antigen is unknown. Read sequence stops 3 residues before the CDR3 end, and the germline J gene provides the missing end. The sequence was collected from a person aged 18 to 75 in good health. V and J are TRBV7-9 and TRBJ2-5; the D is unclear. The material sequenced was peripheral blood mononuclear cells. The CDR3: CASSFLRETQYF. CDR3 DNA, as far as it was read: TGTGCCAGCAGCTTCTTGAGGGAGACC.